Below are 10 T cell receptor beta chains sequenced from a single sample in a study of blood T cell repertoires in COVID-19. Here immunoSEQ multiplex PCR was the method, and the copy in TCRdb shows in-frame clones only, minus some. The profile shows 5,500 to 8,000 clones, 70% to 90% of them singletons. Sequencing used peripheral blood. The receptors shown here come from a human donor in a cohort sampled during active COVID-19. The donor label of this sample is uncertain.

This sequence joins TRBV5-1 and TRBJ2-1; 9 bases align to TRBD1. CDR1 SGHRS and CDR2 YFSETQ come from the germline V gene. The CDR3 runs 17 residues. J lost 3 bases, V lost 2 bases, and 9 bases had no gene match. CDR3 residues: CASSLGLTGGVYNEQFF. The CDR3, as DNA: TGCGCCAGCAGCTTAGGGCTTACAGGGGGCGTCTACAATGAGCAGTTCTTC. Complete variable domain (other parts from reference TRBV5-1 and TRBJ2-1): KAGVTQTPRYLIKTRGQQVTLSCSPISGHRSVSWYQQTPGQGLQFLFEYFSETQRNKGNFPGRFSGRQFSNSRSEMNVSTLELGDSALYLCASSLGLTGGVYNEQFFGPGTRLTVL.

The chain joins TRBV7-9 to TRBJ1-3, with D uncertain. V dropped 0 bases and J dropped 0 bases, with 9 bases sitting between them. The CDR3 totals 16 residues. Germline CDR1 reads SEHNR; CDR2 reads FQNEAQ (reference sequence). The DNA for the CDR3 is TGTGCCAGCAGCTTAGCTTTAGGAGCCTCTGGAAACACCATATATTTT. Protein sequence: CASSLALGASGNTIYF.

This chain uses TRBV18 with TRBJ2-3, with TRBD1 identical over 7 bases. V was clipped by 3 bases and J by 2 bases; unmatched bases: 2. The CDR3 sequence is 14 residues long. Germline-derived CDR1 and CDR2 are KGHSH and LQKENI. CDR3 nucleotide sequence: TGTGCCAGCTCACCCGGGACAGTCACAGATACGCAGTATTTT. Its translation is CASSPGTVTDTQYF.

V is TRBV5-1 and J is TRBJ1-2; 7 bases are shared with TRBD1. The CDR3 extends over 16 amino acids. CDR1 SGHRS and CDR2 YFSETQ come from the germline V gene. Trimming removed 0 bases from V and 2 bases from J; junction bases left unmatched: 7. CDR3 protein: CASSLVQGNINYGYTF. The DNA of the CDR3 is TGCGCCAGCAGCTTGGTACAGGGGAATATAAACTATGGCTACACCTTC.

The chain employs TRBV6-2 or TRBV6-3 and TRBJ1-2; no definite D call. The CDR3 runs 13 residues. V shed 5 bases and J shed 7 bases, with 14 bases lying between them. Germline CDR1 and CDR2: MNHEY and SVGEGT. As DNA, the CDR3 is TGTGCCAGCAGTACCCTCGGGAGTTCTGGCTACACCTTC. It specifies CASSTLGSSGYTF.

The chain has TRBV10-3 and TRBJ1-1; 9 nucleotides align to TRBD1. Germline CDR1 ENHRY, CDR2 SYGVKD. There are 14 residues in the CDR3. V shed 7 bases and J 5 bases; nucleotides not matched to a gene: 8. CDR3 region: CAITQGQGRTEAFF. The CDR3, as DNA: TGTGCCATCACCCAAGGACAGGGGAGGACTGAAGCTTTCTTT.

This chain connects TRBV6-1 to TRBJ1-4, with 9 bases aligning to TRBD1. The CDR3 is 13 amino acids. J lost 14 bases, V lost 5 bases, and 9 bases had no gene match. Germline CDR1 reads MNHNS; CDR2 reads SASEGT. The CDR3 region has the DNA TGTGCCAGCAGTCCCCGACAGGGGGGATATCTGTTTTTT. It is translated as CASSPRQGGYLFF.

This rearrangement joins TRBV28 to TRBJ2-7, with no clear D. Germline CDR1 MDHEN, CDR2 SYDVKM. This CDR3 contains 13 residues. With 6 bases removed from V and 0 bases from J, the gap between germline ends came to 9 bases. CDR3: CASRVPSSYEQYF. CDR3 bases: TGTGCCAGCAGGGTTCCTAGCTCCTACGAGCAGTACTTC.

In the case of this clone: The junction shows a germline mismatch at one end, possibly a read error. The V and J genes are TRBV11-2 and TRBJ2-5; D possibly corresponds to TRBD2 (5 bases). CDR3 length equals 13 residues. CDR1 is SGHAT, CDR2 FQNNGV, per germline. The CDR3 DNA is TGTGCCAGCAGGCCCGGGAACCAGGAGACCCAGTACTTC. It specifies CASRPGNQETQYF.

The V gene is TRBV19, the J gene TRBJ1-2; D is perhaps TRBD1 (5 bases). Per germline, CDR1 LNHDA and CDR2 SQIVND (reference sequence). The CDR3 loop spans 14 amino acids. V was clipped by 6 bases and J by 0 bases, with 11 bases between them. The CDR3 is CASSHRGSNYGYTF. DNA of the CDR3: TGTGCCAGTAGCCACCGGGGGTCTAACTATGGCTACACCTTC. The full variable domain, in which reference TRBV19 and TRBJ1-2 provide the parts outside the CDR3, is DGGITQSPKYLFRKEGQNVTLSCEQNLNHDAMYWYRQDPGQGLRLIYYSQIVNDFQKGDIAEGYSVSREKKESFPLTVTSAQKNPTAFYLCASSHRGSNYGYTFGSGTRLTVV.